The T cell receptor (beta chain) under discussion was sequenced for a study of glioma-infiltrating T cells. General study points: Gliomas, especially low-grade, showed above-expected tissue-blood divergence; non-neoplastic patients showed below. Tissue and blood shared very few CDR3 sequences.

In this sample, this clonotype turned up many times. Its specificity is unknown. CDR1 SGDLS and CDR2 YYNGEE come from the germline V gene. The V end lost 0 bases, the J end lost 4 bases, and 5 bases lay between the germline ends. The length of the CDR3 is 14 residues. The iRepertoire nested amplicon-rescue multiplex PCR amplified TCR alpha and beta CDR3s from RNA. Tissue mRNA or PBMC total RNA, roughly 90-400 ng, went into one-step reverse transcription and amplification. TCRdb fed the multiplex PCR reads into MiXCR, producing one record per CDR3 protein. The table has about 130,000 distinct CDR3 sequences, around 23% seen once.

The sequence was obtained from a human donor with low-grade glioma or glioblastoma, undergoing nonglioma brain surgery, or in good health (not recorded which). The chain has TRBV9 and TRBJ2-6; D remains ambiguous. Material: glioma tissue, nonneoplastic brain tissue, or PBMCs (not recorded which). This chain's CDR3 is CASSVVGGANVLTF. CDR3 DNA sequence: TGTGCCAGCAGCGTAGTCGGCGGGGCCAACGTCCTGACTTTC.